These 7 T cell receptor beta chains were sequenced from one sample in a study of sequential checkpoint blockade in melanoma (dated by TCRdb to the late 2010s). The library was produced with the immunoSEQ multiplex PCR assay. What TCRdb holds here is the immuneACCESS table cut down to in-frame rearrangements. Part of the clones is not present; checked against another copy, under half of the missing clones reflect an unresolved V gene, and the others are unexplained. This sample has 21,000 or so clones in its table, and about four fifths of those were observed once. Jointly, the top ten make up over 9.5% of the sample. Taken with the paper, the label for treatment or condition translates to: randomized to nivolumab then ipilimumab (arm A) or the reverse (arm B). This specimen was CD8+ T cells sorted from blood (inferred from file names), taken from a patient given nivolumab and ipilimumab in sequence. Receptors were obtained from a human donor with melanoma.

This clone was counted a few times. This chain joins TRBV28 and TRBJ1-1; 8 bases align to TRBD1. The CDR3 consists of 16 residues. Trimming took 4 bases from V and 7 from J; bases not matched to a gene: 14. The germline V gene encodes CDR1 MDHEN and CDR2 SYDVKM. Here the CDR3 reads CASSSLYVDRVDEAFF. The CDR3, as DNA: TGTGCCAGCAGTTCCCTATACGTGGACAGGGTCGATGAAGCTTTCTTT.

This chain connects TRBV12-5 to TRBJ1-2; D is unclear. The CDR3 has 12 amino acids. CDR1 and CDR2 from the germline V gene are LGHNT and FRNRAP. V was pared by 5 bases and J by 5 bases, with 9 bases between. This CDR3 is CASGTEGYGYTF. Here the CDR3 DNA reads TGTGCTAGTGGTACGGAGGGTTATGGCTACACCTTC. Supplemented by reference TRBV12-5 and TRBJ1-2, the full variable domain reads DARVTQTPRHKVTEMGQEVTMRCQPILGHNTVFWYRQTMMQGLELLAYFRNRAPLDDSGMPKDRFSAEMPDATLATLKIQPSEPRDSAVYFCASGTEGYGYTFGSGTRLTVV.

CDR3 loop: CASSEDGDYNTGELFF. The CDR3 region has the DNA TGTGCCAGCTCTGAGGACGGGGACTACAACACCGGGGAGCTGTTTTTT. This chain uses TRBV6-4 with TRBJ2-2; 7 bases are a match to TRBD2. The V gene's germline CDR1 is MRHNA and CDR2 SNTAGT. V was pared by 8 bases and J by 2 bases, with 11 bases of the junction left unmatched. This CDR3 region has 16 residues.

V usage is TRBV27 and J usage is TRBJ2-2; a weak D match, TRBD2 (6 bases). This CDR3 has 16 residues. Trimming left V 6 bases short and J 6 bases short, with 20 bases between. The germline V gene encodes CDR1 MNHEY and CDR2 SMNVEV (reference sequence). CDR3 amino acids: CASSSWGTGVAGELFF. The CDR3 nucleotides read TGTGCCAGCAGCTCCTGGGGGACGGGGGTGGCCGGGGAGCTGTTTTTT.

The chain links TRBV5-1 to TRBJ2-7; D remains ambiguous. There are 17 residues in the CDR3. Trimming cost V 4 bases and J 4 bases, with 24 bases left between them. The germline V gene has CDR1 SGHRS and CDR2 YFSETQ. CDR3 nucleotide sequence: TGCGCCAGCAGCCAGCCTCCGGGTCCCATAAGTTTTTACGAGCAGTACTTC. Protein: CASSQPPGPISFYEQYF.

This clone was counted a single time. The J gene is TRBJ2-7, the V gene TRBV28, with TRBD1 identical over 7 bases. CDR1 is MDHEN, CDR2 SYDVKM, per germline. The V gene end was trimmed by 7 bases and the J gene end by 3 bases; junction bases not matched to a gene: 6. The CDR3 contains 13 residues. The CDR3 DNA follows: TGTGCCAGCACTCGCGCAGGGGGCTACGAGCAGTACTTC. It translates to CASTRAGGYEQYF.

The V gene is TRBV19, the J gene TRBJ2-2; possibly TRBD1 for D (5 bases). Germline V gives CDR1 LNHDA, CDR2 SQIVND (reference sequence). The length of the CDR3 is 16 residues. Trimming shortened V by 5 bases and J by 1 base, and 14 bases separated the two germline ends. Here the CDR3 DNA reads TGTGCCAGTAGTCCTCGGACAACAGGGAACACCGGGGAGCTGTTTTTT. Residues: CASSPRTTGNTGELFF.